This paragraph reports one T cell receptor (beta chain). The target antigen is unknown. Noted treatment: approximately nine-day PBMC culture with coronavirus spike peptide pools or control peptides (ViraFEST assay). Gathering of the CD4+ T cells, from the unexposed donor, took place before the COVID-19 pandemic (2011-2018). From the approximately ten-day cultures, CD4+ T cells were isolated by negative selection. These data belong to a study of vaccination and CD4 T cells after COVID-19. CDR1 is MNHEY, CDR2 SVGEGT, per germline. The CDR3 has 17 amino acids. Trimming left V 5 bases short and J 3 bases short, with 22 bases between. Sequenced with the Oncomine TCR Beta short-read assay was DNA taken from cultured CD4+ T cells. TCRdb reanalysed the PCR reads using MiXCR and keeps one entry per CDR3 protein. This sample yields roughly 6,600 distinct CDR3 sequences, of which more than 45% are seen a single time; roughly 25% belongs to the top ten.

Specimen: CD4+ T cells from blood, cultured in vitro. This receptor was obtained from a human donor in good health. The chain has TRBV6-2 or TRBV6-3 and TRBJ2-5; D might be TRBD2 (6 bases). The CDR3 protein is CASSLVLLGRNKETQYF. In DNA, the CDR3 is TGTGCCAGCAGTCTGGTTTTACTAGGGAGGAATAAAGAGACCCAGTACTTC.